The clone carrying this T cell receptor (beta chain) appeared a few times. No antigen is known for it. Unique molecular identifiers tagged the TCRbeta library. TCRdb called the PCR reads again in MiXCR, with one record for every CDR3 protein. The sample lists approximately 1,000,000 distinct CDR3 sequences; about 29% were seen once. V was clipped by 5 bases and J by 0 bases, with 8 bases between them. This CDR3 spans 13 amino acids. Looked up from germline, CDR1 is SEHNR and CDR2 is FQNEAQ (reference sequence). This entry belongs to a study of T-cell reconstitution after alpha-beta-depleted transplantation in children. Findings and caveats of the study: Expanded graft clones numbering several hundred reportedly gave rise to alpha-beta T cells about two months after transplant.

The rearrangement joins TRBV7-9 to TRBJ2-7; D gene ambiguous. The sequenced sample was PBMCs, mostly from graft donor cells, obtained 360 days after TCRalphabeta/CD19-depleted stem cell transplant. This receptor was identified in a boy younger than two who had a stem cell transplant for SCID, so the T cells may come from the graft donor. The CDR3 nucleotides are TGTGCCAGCAGCCTACAGCTCTCCTACGAGCAGTACTTC. Its translation: CASSLQLSYEQYF.